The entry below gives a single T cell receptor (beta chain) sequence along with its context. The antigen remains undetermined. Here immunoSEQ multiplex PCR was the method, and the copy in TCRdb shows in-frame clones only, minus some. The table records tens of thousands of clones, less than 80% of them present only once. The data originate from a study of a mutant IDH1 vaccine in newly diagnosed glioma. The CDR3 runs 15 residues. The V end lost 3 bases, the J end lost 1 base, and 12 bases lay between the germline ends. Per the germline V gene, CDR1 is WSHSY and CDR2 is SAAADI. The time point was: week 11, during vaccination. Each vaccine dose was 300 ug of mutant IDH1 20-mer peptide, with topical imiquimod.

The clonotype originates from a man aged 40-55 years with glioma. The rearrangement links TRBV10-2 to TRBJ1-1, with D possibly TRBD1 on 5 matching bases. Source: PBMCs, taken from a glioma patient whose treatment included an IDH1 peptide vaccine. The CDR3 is CASSDLGAWNTEAFF. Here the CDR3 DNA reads TGCGCCAGCAGTGATCTAGGGGCATGGAACACTGAAGCTTTCTTT.